Described below is a single TCR beta chain sequence and its context. What it binds is not known. Measured with immunoSEQ multiplex PCR; TCRdb has only the in-frame clones, and not every one. The table includes a few hundred thousand clones, 70% to 90% detected once. This CDR3 is 16 amino acids long. The V gene's germline CDR1 is MNHEY and CDR2 SMNVEV (reference sequence). The germline V and J ends were trimmed by 7 bases and 3 bases, with 22 bases remaining between them. This sample stems from a study of cytomegalovirus exposure and HLA in healthy donors. Study information: Later, an analysis reported that the 95 to 150 validation repertoires had used the same platform as the roughly 680 first-cohort repertoires.

Broader study findings: TCR beta chains numbering more than 150 were designated cytomegalovirus-associated. Reports credit the classifier with highly specific, highly sensitive diagnosis of cytomegalovirus status. In the roughly 120 validation repertoires, a later analysis found that first-cohort TCR clusters tended to co-occur.

The rearrangement links TRBV27 to TRBJ2-7; tentatively, D is TRBD2 (6 bases). This receptor was obtained from a woman younger than 30 in good health and CMV-seronegative. Specimen: PBMCs. The CDR3 DNA reads as TGTGCCAGCAAAGGGCATGGCGATCCGGAGGGCTACGAGCAGTACTTC. It translates to CASKGHGDPEGYEQYF.